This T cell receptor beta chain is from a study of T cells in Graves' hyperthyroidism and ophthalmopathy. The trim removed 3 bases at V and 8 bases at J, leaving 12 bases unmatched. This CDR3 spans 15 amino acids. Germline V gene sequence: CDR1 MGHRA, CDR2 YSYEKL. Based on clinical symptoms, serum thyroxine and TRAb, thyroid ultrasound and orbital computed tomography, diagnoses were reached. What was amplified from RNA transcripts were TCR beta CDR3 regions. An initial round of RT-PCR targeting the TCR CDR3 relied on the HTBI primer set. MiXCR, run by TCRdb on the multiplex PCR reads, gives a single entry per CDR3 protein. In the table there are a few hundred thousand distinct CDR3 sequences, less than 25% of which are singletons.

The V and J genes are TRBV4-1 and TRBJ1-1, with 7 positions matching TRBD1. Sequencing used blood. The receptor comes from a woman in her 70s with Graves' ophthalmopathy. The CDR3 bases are TGCGCCAGCAGCCATTGGGAGACAGGGAGGTCGGAAGCTTTCTTT. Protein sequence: CASSHWETGRSEAFF.